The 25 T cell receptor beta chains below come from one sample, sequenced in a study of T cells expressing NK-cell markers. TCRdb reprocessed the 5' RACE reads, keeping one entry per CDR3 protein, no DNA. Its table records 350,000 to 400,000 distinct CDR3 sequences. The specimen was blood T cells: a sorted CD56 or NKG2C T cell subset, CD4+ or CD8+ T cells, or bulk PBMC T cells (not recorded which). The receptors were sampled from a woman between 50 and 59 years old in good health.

The CDR3 loop is CASSLGQASNQPQHF. The V and J genes are TRBV7-9 and TRBJ1-5. CDR3 length equals 15 residues. Per the germline V gene, CDR1 is SEHNR and CDR2 is FQNEAQ (reference sequence).

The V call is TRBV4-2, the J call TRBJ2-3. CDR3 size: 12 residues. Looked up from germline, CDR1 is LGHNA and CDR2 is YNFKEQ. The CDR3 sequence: CASSQDFATQYF.

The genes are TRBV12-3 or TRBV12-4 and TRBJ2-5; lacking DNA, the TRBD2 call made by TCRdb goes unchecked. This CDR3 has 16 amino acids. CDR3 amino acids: CASSLASGRAGETQYF.

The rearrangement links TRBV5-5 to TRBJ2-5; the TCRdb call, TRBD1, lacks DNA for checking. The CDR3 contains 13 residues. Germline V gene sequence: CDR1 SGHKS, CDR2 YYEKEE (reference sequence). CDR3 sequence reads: CASRRQGQETQYF.

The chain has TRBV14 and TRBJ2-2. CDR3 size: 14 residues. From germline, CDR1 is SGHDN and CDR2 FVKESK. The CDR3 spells CASTPGRYTGELFF.

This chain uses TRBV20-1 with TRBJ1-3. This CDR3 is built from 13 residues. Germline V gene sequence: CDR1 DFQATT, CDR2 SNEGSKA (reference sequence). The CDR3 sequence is CSAELRRGNTIYF.

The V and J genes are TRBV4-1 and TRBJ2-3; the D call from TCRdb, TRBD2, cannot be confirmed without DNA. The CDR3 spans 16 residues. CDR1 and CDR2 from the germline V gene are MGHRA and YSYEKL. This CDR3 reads CASSRQTSSNTDTQYF.

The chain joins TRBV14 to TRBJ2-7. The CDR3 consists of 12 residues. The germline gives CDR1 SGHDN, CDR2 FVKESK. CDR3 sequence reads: CASSHQGREQYF.

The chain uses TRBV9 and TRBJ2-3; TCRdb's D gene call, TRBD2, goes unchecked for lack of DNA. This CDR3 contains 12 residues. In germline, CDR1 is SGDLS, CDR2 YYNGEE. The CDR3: CASSVVGSTQYF.

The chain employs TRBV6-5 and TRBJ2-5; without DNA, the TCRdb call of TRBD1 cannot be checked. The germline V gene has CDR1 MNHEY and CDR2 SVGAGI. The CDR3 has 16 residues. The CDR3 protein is CASSYGSAGTQETQYF.

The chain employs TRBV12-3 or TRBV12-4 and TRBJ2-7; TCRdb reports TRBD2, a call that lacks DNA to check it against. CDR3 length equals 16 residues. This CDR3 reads CASSFGLAGGPGEQYF.

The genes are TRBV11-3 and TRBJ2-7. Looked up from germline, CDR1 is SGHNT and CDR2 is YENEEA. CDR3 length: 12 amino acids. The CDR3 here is CASSITTYEQYF.

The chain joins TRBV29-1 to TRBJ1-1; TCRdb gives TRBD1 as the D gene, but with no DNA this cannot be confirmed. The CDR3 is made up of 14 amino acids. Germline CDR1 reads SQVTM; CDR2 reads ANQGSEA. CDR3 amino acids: CSGETLQGRTEAFF.

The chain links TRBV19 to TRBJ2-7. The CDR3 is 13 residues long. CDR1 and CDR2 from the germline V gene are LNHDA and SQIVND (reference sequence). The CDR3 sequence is CASSIDREDEQYF.

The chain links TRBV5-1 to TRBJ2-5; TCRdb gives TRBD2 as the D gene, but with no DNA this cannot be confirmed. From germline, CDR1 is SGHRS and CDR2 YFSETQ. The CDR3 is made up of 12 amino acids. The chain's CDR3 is CASTKGGETQYF. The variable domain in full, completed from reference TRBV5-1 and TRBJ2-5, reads KAGVTQTPRYLIKTRGQQVTLSCSPISGHRSVSWYQQTPGQGLQFLFEYFSETQRNKGNFPGRFSGRQFSNSRSEMNVSTLELGDSALYLCASTKGGETQYFGPGTRLLVL.

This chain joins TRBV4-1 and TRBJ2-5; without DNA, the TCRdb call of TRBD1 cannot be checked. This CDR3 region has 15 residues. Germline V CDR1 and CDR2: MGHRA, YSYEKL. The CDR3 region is CASSQTGGLEETQYF.

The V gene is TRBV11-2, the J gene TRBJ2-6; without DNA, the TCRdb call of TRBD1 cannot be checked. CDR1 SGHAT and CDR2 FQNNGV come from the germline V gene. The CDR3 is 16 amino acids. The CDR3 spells CASSLLIGGRANVLTF.

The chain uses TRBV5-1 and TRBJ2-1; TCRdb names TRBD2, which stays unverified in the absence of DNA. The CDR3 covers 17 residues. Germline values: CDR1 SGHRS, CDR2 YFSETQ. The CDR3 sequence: CASSLLETSGGYNEQFF.

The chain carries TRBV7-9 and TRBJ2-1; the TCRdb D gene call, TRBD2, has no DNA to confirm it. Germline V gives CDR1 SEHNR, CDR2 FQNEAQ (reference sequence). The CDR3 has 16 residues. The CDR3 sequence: CASSPTGTSGRNEQFF.

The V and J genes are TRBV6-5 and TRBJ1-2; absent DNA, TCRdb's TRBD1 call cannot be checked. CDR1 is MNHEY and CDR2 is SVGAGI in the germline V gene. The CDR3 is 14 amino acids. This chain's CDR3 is CASKAGEINYGYTF.

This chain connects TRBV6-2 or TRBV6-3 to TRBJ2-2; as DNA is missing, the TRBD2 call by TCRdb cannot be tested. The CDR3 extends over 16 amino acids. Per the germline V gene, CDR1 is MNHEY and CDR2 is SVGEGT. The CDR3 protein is CASSRRSSRRSGELFF.

The CDR3 sequence: CASSASSGYTEAFF. The chain carries TRBV27 and TRBJ1-1; TCRdb calls TRBD1, which cannot be checked without DNA. This CDR3 is 14 amino acids long. Germline V CDR1 and CDR2: MNHEY, SMNVEV (reference sequence).

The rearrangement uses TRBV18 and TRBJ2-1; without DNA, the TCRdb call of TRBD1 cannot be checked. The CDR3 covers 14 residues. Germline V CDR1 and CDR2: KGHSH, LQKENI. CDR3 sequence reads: CASSPPSQGYEQFF.

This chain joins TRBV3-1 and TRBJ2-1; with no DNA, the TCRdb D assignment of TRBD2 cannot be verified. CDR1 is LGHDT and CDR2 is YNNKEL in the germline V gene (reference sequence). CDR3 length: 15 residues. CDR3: CASSQGALAGNEQFF.

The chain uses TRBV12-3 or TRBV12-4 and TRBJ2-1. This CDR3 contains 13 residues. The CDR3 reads CASSFTVLNEQFF.